The 31 T cell receptor beta chains listed next were all sequenced from one sample in a study of human T cells and chemical hapten exposure. Time point meaning: pre-sensitization, week 0. Sample treatment: therapeutic diphenylcyclopropenone sensitization with weekly scalp DPC. Whole blood that had not been fractionated was the source of extracted total RNA. One entry per CDR3 protein, called by TCRdb with MiXCR from the RACE reads. Of tens of thousands of distinct CDR3 sequences listed, around a tenth were seen once; the top ten hold 8.5% to 10%. Sequenced material: whole blood, taken in connection with sensitization to the hapten diphenylcyclopropenone (DPC). These TCRs come from a woman aged 25-40 years with alopecia areata. Some clones in this sample may be carry-over from other donors' samples.

This clonotype occurred many times. This rearrangement joins TRBV20-1 to TRBJ2-7; D ambiguous. The CDR3 has 13 residues. Germline CDR1 is DFQATT and CDR2 is SNEGSKA (reference sequence). Trimming left V 3 bases short and J 3 bases short, with 12 bases between. Here the CDR3 reads CSARETGLYEQYF. The CDR3 DNA reads as TGCAGTGCTAGGGAGACGGGTCTCTACGAGCAGTACTTC.

In this sample, this clonotype turned up many times. The rearrangement joins TRBV29-1 to TRBJ2-3; D is ambiguous. CDR3 size: 14 residues. V gave up 4 bases and J gave up 1 base, with 12 bases separating them. Germline values: CDR1 SQVTM, CDR2 ANQGSEA. CDR3 nucleotides: TGCAGCGTTGCAGACCACAGACGCACAGATACGCAGTATTTT. This encodes CSVADHRRTDTQYF.

The CDR3 protein is CAWSETGLAKNIQYF. CDR3 nucleotide sequence: TGTGCCTGGAGTGAAACGGGACTAGCCAAAAACATTCAGTACTTC. The chain is built from TRBV30 and TRBJ2-4, with D perhaps matching TRBD2 (6 bases). The V end lost 1 base, the J end lost 0 bases, and 10 bases lay between the germline ends. From germline, CDR1 is GTSNPN and CDR2 SVGIG (reference sequence). The CDR3 runs 15 residues. Full variable domain (rest looked up from reference TRBV30 and TRBJ2-4): SQTIHQWPATLVQPVGSPLSLECTVEGTSNPNLYWYRQAAGRGLQLLFYSVGIGQISSEVPQNLSASRPQDRQFILSSKKLLLSDSGFYLCAWSETGLAKNIQYFGAGTRLSVL.

This clonotype was found many times. V gene TRBV7-2 combines with J gene TRBJ1-5; unclear D gene. The CDR3 has 13 amino acids. V lost 5 bases and J lost 0, with 5 bases in between. Per the germline V gene, CDR1 is SGHTA and CDR2 is FQGNSA. Here the CDR3 reads CASSLDSNQPQHF. The CDR3 DNA is TGTGCCAGCAGCCTTGATAGCAATCAGCCCCAGCATTTT.

At least ten counts were recorded for this clonotype. The chain carries TRBV12-3 or TRBV12-4 and TRBJ2-2; a possible D gene is TRBD2 (6 bases). The CDR3 covers 12 residues. The V end lost 2 bases, the J end lost 12 bases, and 10 bases lay between the germline ends. The CDR3 is CASSLLEGQLFF. In DNA form, the CDR3 reads TGTGCCAGCAGTTTATTGGAGGGACAGCTGTTTTTT.

The chain carries TRBV3-1 and TRBJ2-3; D unclear. Trimming cost V 5 bases and J 7 bases, with 10 bases left between them. Germline CDR1 and CDR2: LGHDT and YNNKEL (reference sequence). There are 12 residues in the CDR3. The CDR3 is CASSSEVYTQYF. DNA for the CDR3: TGTGCCAGCAGCTCAGAGGTATATACGCAGTATTTT.

To note about this clonotype: This could be a read error, since a much larger clone is one nucleotide away. This chain links TRBV20-1 with TRBJ1-6; 9 nucleotides agree with TRBD1. The germline gives CDR1 DFQATT, CDR2 SNEGSKA (reference sequence). This CDR3 comprises 15 residues. The CDR3 sequence: CSARARGTGNSPLPF. DNA for the CDR3: TGCAGTGCTAGAGCTAGGGGGACAGGGAATTCACCCCTCCCCTTT.

Many counts were recorded for this clonotype. The V gene is TRBV28, the J gene TRBJ2-2; D might be TRBD1 (5 bases). V was cut by 5 bases and J by 6 bases, with 10 bases left in between. This CDR3 is built from 13 residues. Germline assignment: CDR1 MDHEN and CDR2 SYDVKM. CDR3 sequence: CASSPSTAGELFF. In DNA form, the CDR3 reads TGTGCCAGCAGTCCTTCGACAGCCGGGGAGCTGTTTTTT.

A few counts support this clonotype. This chain's CDR3 is CASSLDLGYGYTF. As DNA, the CDR3 is TGCGCCAGCAGCTTGGATCTTGGGTATGGCTACACCTTC. The chain is built from TRBV5-1 and TRBJ1-2; D unresolved. The CDR3 covers 13 residues. Trimming removed 0 bases from V and 5 bases from J, with 8 bases in between. From germline, CDR1 is SGHRS and CDR2 YFSETQ. The whole variable domain, filled in from reference TRBV5-1 and TRBJ1-2, reads KAGVTQTPRYLIKTRGQQVTLSCSPISGHRSVSWYQQTPGQGLQFLFEYFSETQRNKGNFPGRFSGRQFSNSRSEMNVSTLELGDSALYLCASSLDLGYGYTFGSGTRLTVV.

The chain links TRBV9 to TRBJ1-3, with 11 bases aligning to TRBD1. Germline lookup yields CDR1 SGDLS and CDR2 YYNGEE. The V and J ends lost 3 bases and 2 bases, in that order; junction bases with no gene match: 13. This CDR3 contains 19 residues. The CDR3 coding sequence is TGTGCCAGCAGCGGAGAGGGGTCCCGGGACAGGGGGACTGGAAACACCATATATTTT. Protein sequence: CASSGEGSRDRGTGNTIYF.

This clonotype was seen ten or more times. The chain links TRBV5-6 to TRBJ1-3; 7 bases line up with TRBD1. V gave up 4 bases and J gave up 0 bases; unmatched junction bases: 7. Germline lookup yields CDR1 SGHDT and CDR2 YYEEEE. The CDR3 is 16 amino acids. CDR3 sequence (DNA): TGTGCCAGCAGCCAACCGGACAGGCGCTCTGGAAACACCATATATTTT. This encodes CASSQPDRRSGNTIYF.

The chain links TRBV20-1 to TRBJ1-6, with D hard to call. V was cut by 0 bases and J by 4 bases, with 16 bases left in between. Germline V gives CDR1 DFQATT, CDR2 SNEGSKA (reference sequence). The CDR3 has 17 amino acids. DNA for the CDR3: TGCAGTGCTAGAGATGGTACAGAGGACGCTTATAATTCACCCCTCCACTTT. It yields the protein CSARDGTEDAYNSPLHF.

The DNA of the CDR3 is TGTGCCAGCAGCTTAGAGTCGGCTGGGGGACGGAACACTGAAGCTTTCTTT. It specifies CASSLESAGGRNTEAFF. J is TRBJ1-1 and V is TRBV7-2, with D tentatively TRBD1 (5 bases). Germline CDR1 SGHTA, CDR2 FQGNSA. CDR3 length: 17 residues. V lost 1 base and J lost 1, with 16 bases in between. The variable domain in full, completed from reference TRBV7-2 and TRBJ1-1, reads GAGVSQSPSNKVTEKGKDVELRCDPISGHTALYWYRQSLGQGLEFLIYFQGNSAPDKSGLPSDRFSAERTGGSVSTLTIQRTQQEDSAVYLCASSLESAGGRNTEAFFGQGTRLTVV.

This clonotype has ten or more counts. The chain couples TRBV4-2 to TRBJ1-4; perhaps TRBD1 as D (5 bases). Trimming removed 0 bases from V and 4 bases from J, with 12 bases in between. This CDR3 contains 16 residues. Germline loops: CDR1 LGHNA, CDR2 YNFKEQ. Here the CDR3 reads CASSQDYRDGNEKLFF. DNA for the CDR3: TGTGCCAGCAGCCAAGATTACCGGGACGGTAATGAAAAACTGTTTTTT.

This clonotype was picked up a small number of times. The chain couples TRBV7-2 to TRBJ2-7; TRBD2 might be the D (7 bases). The V and J ends lost 1 base and 6 bases respectively, with 13 bases between them. This CDR3 has 14 amino acids. From germline, CDR1 is SGHTA and CDR2 FQGNSA. Written as DNA, the CDR3 is TGTGCCAGCAGCTTAGGGGGGGGGGCCCGCGAGCAGTACTTC. It translates to CASSLGGGAREQYF.

This clonotype was seen more than once but under ten times. The chain is built from TRBV13 and TRBJ2-4; D tentatively fits TRBD1 or TRBD2 (5 bases each). CDR1 is PRHDT and CDR2 is FYEKMQ in the germline V gene (reference sequence). This CDR3 has 11 amino acids. The ends were cut back, 5 bases at V and 8 bases at J, with 7 bases in the middle. The CDR3 DNA is TGTGCCAGCAGCCAGGGAGACATTCAGTACTTC. Translated: CASSQGDIQYF.

The chain combines TRBV25-1 with TRBJ2-2; D not resolved. Germline V CDR1 and CDR2: MGHDK, SYGVNS. V lost 3 bases and J lost 8, with 7 bases in between. The CDR3 is 12 residues long. CDR3 DNA sequence: TGTGCCAGCAGTGATCAGGCGGGGGAGCTGTTTTTT. Amino acids: CASSDQAGELFF.

Turning to this clonotype: One end of the junction does not line up with germline, which may come from a read error. The chain carries TRBV6-5 and TRBJ2-2; the D gene is possibly TRBD1 (5 bases). CDR3 size: 15 residues. Germline V gives CDR1 MNHEY, CDR2 SVGAGI. CDR3 in amino acids: CASSYDRGHTWELFF. The CDR3 DNA sequence: TGTGCCAGCAGTTACGATAGGGGCCACACCTGGGAGCTGTTTTTT.

At least ten counts were recorded for this clonotype. In nucleotides, the CDR3 is TGTGCCAGCAGTTTATATGTCGGCCAGGCGAGAGGCAATCAGCCCCAGCATTTT. This encodes CASSLYVGQARGNQPQHF. The chain recombines TRBV28 with TRBJ1-5; no definite D call. Per the germline V gene, CDR1 is MDHEN and CDR2 is SYDVKM. CDR3 length equals 18 residues. V lost 1 base, J lost 2 bases, and 18 bases lay in between.

The CDR3 DNA reads as TGTGCCAGCAGCTTAGGGGACGCCAGGGGAACTGAAGCTTTCTTT. As protein: CASSLGDARGTEAFF. The J gene is TRBJ1-1, the V gene TRBV11-2, with D tentatively TRBD1 (6 bases). This CDR3 is built from 15 residues. Trimming cost V 1 base and J 5 bases, with 14 bases left between them. Looked up from germline, CDR1 is SGHAT and CDR2 is FQNNGV.

V gene TRBV27 combines with J gene TRBJ1-2; D may be TRBD1 (6 bases). Trimming removed 10 bases at V and 4 bases at J, with 16 bases between. Germline CDR1 MNHEY, CDR2 SMNVEV (reference sequence). The CDR3 loop spans 13 amino acids. As DNA, the CDR3 is TGTGCCACCCTAGCGGGGGGGGCCTATGGCTACACCTTC. Its protein is CATLAGGAYGYTF.

Many counts were recorded for this clonotype. The chain carries TRBV3-1 and TRBJ1-6; D call uncertain. The CDR3 runs 17 residues. V gave up 1 base and J gave up 0 bases, with 10 bases separating them. Looked up from germline, CDR1 is LGHDT and CDR2 is YNNKEL (reference sequence). DNA for the CDR3: TGTGCCAGCAGCCAAGCTTGGCAGAGCTCCTATAATTCACCCCTCCACTTT. Translating it yields CASSQAWQSSYNSPLHF.

This clonotype was counted only a few times. The chain joins TRBV7-2 to TRBJ2-7; the D is unclear. The CDR3 has 13 residues. The germline gives CDR1 SGHTA, CDR2 FQGNSA. V was cut by 2 bases and J by 2 bases, with 7 bases left in between. CDR3 nucleotide sequence: TGTGCCAGCAGCTTACTTTCGGCCTACGAGCAGTACTTC. This codes for CASSLLSAYEQYF.

This clonotype has ten or more counts. The J gene is TRBJ1-1, the V gene TRBV6-2 or TRBV6-3; 8 bases fit TRBD1. CDR1 is MNHEY and CDR2 is SVGEGT in the germline V gene. After removal of 6 bases from V and 5 bases from J, the junction contained 8 bases not matched to a gene. This CDR3 spans 14 amino acids. The CDR3 DNA is TGTGCCAGCAGCCAGAACAGGGGGAGGACTGAAGCTTTCTTT. Its protein is CASSQNRGRTEAFF.

The rearrangement links TRBV11-2 to TRBJ2-3, with D perhaps TRBD1 or TRBD2 (6 bases each). This CDR3 is 16 amino acids long. Germline V gives CDR1 SGHAT, CDR2 FQNNGV. Trimming took 5 bases from V and 4 from J, leaving 19 bases between them. The CDR3 sequence is CASSLGSRGLSDTQYF. DNA of the CDR3: TGTGCCAGCAGCCTTGGATCCCGGGGGCTATCAGATACGCAGTATTTT.

This clonotype was detected a few times. The chain recombines TRBV2 with TRBJ2-5, with 7 bases lining up with TRBD1. The CDR3 totals 16 residues. Unmatched junction bases numbered 9, after V lost 5 bases and J lost 0 bases. Per the germline V gene, CDR1 is SNHLY and CDR2 is FYNNEI. The CDR3 region is CASSWDSLVYQETQYF. The CDR3 coding sequence is TGTGCCAGCAGTTGGGACAGTCTGGTTTACCAAGAGACCCAGTACTTC.

Turning to this clonotype: A much bigger clone sits one base away, suggesting this may be a read error. The CDR3 loop reads CSARIPGQGGSEAFF. The DNA for the CDR3 is TGCAGTGCTAGGATTCCGGGACAGGGGGGTTCTGAAGCTTTCTTT. This chain uses TRBV20-1 with TRBJ1-1; TRBD1 aligns across 11 bases. V dropped 3 bases and J dropped 6; count of bases not matched to a gene: 9. This CDR3 is 15 amino acids long. CDR1 is DFQATT, CDR2 SNEGSKA, per germline (reference sequence).

This clonotype was seen many times. The chain carries TRBV6-6 and TRBJ1-4, with 9 bases matching TRBD1. The CDR3 has 16 residues. Per the germline V gene, CDR1 is MNHNY and CDR2 is SVGAGI (reference sequence). V shed 6 bases, J shed 8 bases, and the junction held 13 bases outside the gene matches. CDR3 residues: CASRTYSGQGEEKLFF. CDR3 coding DNA: TGTGCCAGCAGAACATATTCGGGACAGGGAGAGGAAAAACTGTTTTTT.

This clonotype appeared many times. The chain links TRBV7-2 to TRBJ2-7; 11 nucleotides line up with TRBD1. The CDR3 is made up of 15 amino acids. With V trimmed by 5 bases and J by 4 bases, 7 bases remained unmatched. Looked up from germline, CDR1 is SGHTA and CDR2 is FQGNSA. CDR3 region: CASSTKGQGAYEQYF. DNA for the CDR3: TGTGCCAGCAGCACAAAAGGACAGGGGGCGTACGAGCAGTACTTC.

This chain connects TRBV28 to TRBJ1-1; D uncertain. V was cut by 1 base and J by 1 base, with 7 bases left in between. This CDR3 is built from 14 residues. Germline V CDR1 and CDR2: MDHEN, SYDVKM. This chain's CDR3 is CASSLSGGNTEAFF. DNA of the CDR3: TGTGCCAGCAGTTTATCTGGAGGGAACACTGAAGCTTTCTTT.

The chain recombines TRBV20-1 with TRBJ2-3, with TRBD2 matching 9 bases. Germline CDR1 is DFQATT and CDR2 is SNEGSKA (reference sequence). The CDR3 totals 20 residues. Germline trimming cut 8 bases from V and 2 bases from J; bases unmatched to any gene: 26. The CDR3 protein is CSSSRALAGLLGGHTDTQYF. The CDR3 DNA is TGCAGTTCCTCTAGAGCGCTAGCGGGGTTACTAGGGGGCCACACAGATACGCAGTATTTT.